The T cell receptor beta chain under discussion was sequenced for a study of blood T cell repertoires in COVID-19. Sequencing used immunoSEQ multiplex PCR; TCRdb keeps in-frame clones, though not all of them. The data show around 71,000 clones, about 76% seen once. Germline V CDR1 and CDR2: LGHDT, YNNKEL (reference sequence). Trimming cost V 2 bases and J 4 bases, with 9 bases left between them. CDR3 length equals 14 residues. Sequenced input: peripheral blood. The TCR was taken from an elderly woman with active or convalescent COVID-19. The V call is TRBV3-1 (or the pseudogene TRBV3-2), the J call TRBJ1-5, with a tentative D call TRBD1 (5 bases). The CDR3 nucleotides read TGTGCCAGCAGCCAACGGGGGGGGAATCAGCCCCAGCATTTT. It yields the protein CASSQRGGNQPQHF.